This T cell receptor (beta chain) originates from a study of blood T cell repertoires in COVID-19. Study-wide background: T cells, B-cell-depleted T cells, or PBMCs provided the cDNA or gDNA that served as material.

The data were produced by immunoSEQ multiplex PCR, yet TCRdb's version contains in-frame clones alone and is incomplete. The sample has about 290,000 clones; nearly 90% are singletons. V dropped 6 bases and J dropped 4; count of bases not matched to a gene: 16. This CDR3 spans 18 amino acids. Germline CDR1 is LNHDA and CDR2 is SQIVND (reference sequence). This receptor was taken from a woman aged 25 to 39 with COVID-19, enrolled during active disease. J is TRBJ2-2 and V is TRBV19, with 8 bases identical to TRBD1. Sequenced material: peripheral blood. CDR3 coding DNA: TGTGCCAGTAGCAGTCTATACAAAGGGACAGGCGCCACCGGGGAGCTGTTTTTT. This encodes CASSSLYKGTGATGELFF.